Here is one T cell receptor (beta chain) with its context. What it binds is not known. These data are taken from a study of blood T cells in healthy people across ages. Total RNA, at least 5.5 micrograms per sample, was extracted from PBMCs. Using a J-beta primer mix together with a sample-barcoded 5' primer, a second PCR was run for about 6 to 11 cycles. A single record per CDR3 protein comes from TCRdb applying MiXCR to the 5' RACE reads. The profile shows 650,000 to 800,000 distinct CDR3 sequences, approximately 44% of them singletons. Study results and limitations: Donors of long life had a larger count of naive CD4+ cells and greater diversity than aged donors. Diversity estimates drawn from one million T cells were deemed underestimates.

The germline V gene encodes CDR1 SEHNR and CDR2 FQNEAQ (reference sequence). This CDR3 has 16 residues. J was trimmed by 2 bases and V by 2 bases; bases with no gene match: 5. The source is a man aged 55 to 70 in good health. This chain joins TRBV7-9 and TRBJ2-3; 9 bases agree with TRBD1. The sequenced sample was blood. The CDR3 loop reads CASSLTGQGLTDTQYF. CDR3 DNA sequence: TGTGCCAGCAGCTTAACGGGACAGGGCCTCACAGATACGCAGTATTTT.